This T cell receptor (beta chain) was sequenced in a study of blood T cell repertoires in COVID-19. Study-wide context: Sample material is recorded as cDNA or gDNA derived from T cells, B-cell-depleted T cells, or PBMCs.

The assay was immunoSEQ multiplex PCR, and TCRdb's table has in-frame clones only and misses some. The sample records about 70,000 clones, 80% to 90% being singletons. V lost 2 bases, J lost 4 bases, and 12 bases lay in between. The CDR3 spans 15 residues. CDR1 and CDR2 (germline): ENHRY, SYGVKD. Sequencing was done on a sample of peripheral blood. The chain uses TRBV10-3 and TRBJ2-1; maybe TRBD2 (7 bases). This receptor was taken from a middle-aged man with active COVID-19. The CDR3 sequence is CAISEARGGYNEQFF. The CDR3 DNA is TGTGCCATCAGTGAGGCGAGGGGGGGTTACAATGAGCAGTTCTTC.